This entry describes one T cell receptor beta chain. Its antigen is not known. Trimming left V 3 bases short and J 1 base short, with 9 bases between. There are 14 residues in the CDR3. Germline values: CDR1 MDHEN, CDR2 SYDVKM. The data belong to a study of T cell responses to AZD1222 COVID-19 vaccine. Notes on the study in general: Of spike-specific TCRs, nearly half reportedly target regions left unmutated in variants. Repertoires were sampled only after the peak T cell response. Dominant at 160-218 and 743-854, vaccine-associated CD4 TCRs also spanned spike. Among the donors, most were white British and more were female, and clonal diversity was possibly underestimated.

Clones were read by immunoSEQ multiplex PCR, and TCRdb kept only the in-frame ones, dropping some. This table holds about 140,000 clones, 85% to 95% found once. Sequences were derived from peripheral blood, sampled 28 days after the second AZD1222 dose. This chain connects TRBV28 to TRBJ1-2; weak D call: TRBD1 (6 bases). This receptor was obtained from an adult who received the AZD1222 COVID-19 vaccine. This CDR3 is CASSLGHSNYGYTF. The CDR3 DNA sequence: TGTGCCAGCAGTTTGGGACACAGTAACTATGGCTACACCTTC.